Below are 18 T cell receptor beta chains sequenced from a single sample in a study of blood T cell repertoires in COVID-19. Sequenced by immunoSEQ multiplex PCR; TCRdb stores in-frame clones only, minus some. This table holds 200,000 or so clones, approximately 83% found once. Material: peripheral blood. All receptors come from a woman aged 55-70 years with acute or convalescent COVID-19.

The rearrangement links TRBV5-5 to TRBJ2-3, with D possibly being TRBD2 (5 bases). Germline V lookup: CDR1 SGHKS, CDR2 YYEKEE (reference sequence). V was shortened by 0 bases and J by 0 bases, with 14 bases between the two germline ends. The CDR3 is made up of 17 amino acids. The CDR3 sequence is CASSLGASTTSTDTQYF. CDR3 nucleotides: TGTGCCAGCAGCTTGGGGGCTAGCACGACTAGCACAGATACGCAGTATTTT.

This chain links TRBV4-3 with TRBJ1-2; D call uncertain. V was cut by 0 bases and J by 7 bases, with 12 bases left in between. Germline loops: CDR1 LGHNA, CDR2 YSLEER. The CDR3 spans 14 residues. CDR3 in amino acids: CASSQDSSGGGYTF. The CDR3 coding sequence is TGCGCCAGCAGCCAAGATTCATCAGGTGGTGGCTACACCTTC.

The genes are TRBV24-1 and TRBJ2-3; D gene unclear. This CDR3 spans 15 amino acids. V gave up 5 bases and J gave up 2 bases, with 13 bases separating them. Germline CDR1 KGHDR, CDR2 SFDVKD. The CDR3 here is CATSGATRSTDTQYF. The DNA of the CDR3 is TGTGCCACCAGTGGGGCCACCCGGTCCACAGATACGCAGTATTTT.

This clone was counted ten times or more. The chain joins TRBV3-1 (or the pseudogene TRBV3-2) to TRBJ1-1, with 7 bases identical to TRBD1. V dropped 3 bases and J dropped 0; count of bases not matched to a gene: 4. The length of the CDR3 is 15 residues. The germline V gene encodes CDR1 LGHDT and CDR2 YNNKEL (reference sequence). The CDR3 region is CASSHGQVMNTEAFF. The CDR3 DNA is TGTGCCAGCAGCCACGGACAGGTGATGAACACTGAAGCTTTCTTT.

The chain uses TRBV11-2 and TRBJ1-3; D possibly corresponds to TRBD1 (6 bases). The V and J ends lost 3 bases and 2 bases respectively, with 11 bases between them. The V gene's germline CDR1 is SGHAT and CDR2 FQNNGV. The CDR3 is 15 residues long. CDR3 loop: CASSFAGAAGNTIYF. In nucleotides, the CDR3 is TGTGCCAGCAGCTTCGCGGGGGCGGCTGGAAACACCATATATTTT.

This chain uses TRBV30 with TRBJ1-2; no reliable D call. V shed 0 bases and J shed 3 bases, with 17 bases lying between them. Per the germline V gene, CDR1 is GTSNPN and CDR2 is SVGIG (reference sequence). The CDR3 contains 16 residues. The CDR3 nucleotides are TGTGCCTGGAGTGTCCCTGTCGGGGTGTTGGACTATGGCTACACCTTC. This translates into CAWSVPVGVLDYGYTF.

The chain uses TRBV7-8 and TRBJ1-5; D is unclear. The germline V gene encodes CDR1 SGHVS and CDR2 FQNEAQ. Trimming cost V 5 bases and J 3 bases, with 5 bases left between them. The CDR3 spans 12 residues. The CDR3 DNA reads as TGTGCCAGCAGCCTCTTCAATCAGCCCCAGCATTTT. It is translated as CASSLFNQPQHF.

V usage is TRBV27 and J usage is TRBJ2-7, with D maybe TRBD2 (6 bases). The CDR3 is made up of 13 amino acids. CDR1 and CDR2 (germline): MNHEY, SMNVEV (reference sequence). V was cut by 8 bases and J by 6 bases, with 17 bases left in between. The DNA for the CDR3 is TGTGCCAGCGCCGGGGTAGGGGACTCCGAGCAGTACTTC. This sequence encodes CASAGVGDSEQYF.

This rearrangement joins TRBV4-1 to TRBJ2-1, with TRBD2 matching over 9 bases. The ends lost 3 bases at V and 4 bases at J; junction bases unmatched: 10. The CDR3 extends over 17 amino acids. CDR1 is MGHRA and CDR2 is YSYEKL in the germline V gene. Written as DNA, the CDR3 is TGCGCCAGCAGCCAGGCCCCCGGACTAGCGCAGTACAATGAGCAGTTCTTC. Encoded protein: CASSQAPGLAQYNEQFF.

The chain joins TRBV9 to TRBJ1-1; D call uncertain. The V gene's germline CDR1 is SGDLS and CDR2 YYNGEE. Trimming left V 3 bases short and J 4 bases short, with 22 bases between. The CDR3 extends over 17 amino acids. The CDR3 nucleotides read TGTGCCAGCAGCGCCGGGAAGGGCTGGGATGTTGGCACTGAAGCTTTCTTT. It yields the protein CASSAGKGWDVGTEAFF.

The chain combines TRBV4-1 with TRBJ2-3; D might be TRBD2 (6 bases). V lost 0 bases and J lost 0, with 10 bases in between. Germline CDR1 MGHRA, CDR2 YSYEKL. CDR3 size: 16 residues. CDR3 amino acids: CASSQDFRGSTDTQYF. As DNA, the CDR3 is TGCGCCAGCAGCCAAGATTTCCGGGGGAGCACAGATACGCAGTATTTT.

The chain combines TRBV21-1 with TRBJ1-4; the DNA was not compared with TRBD1, the D call given in the table. TRBV21-1 is a listed pseudogene. The CDR3 consists of 20 residues. The CDR3 sequence is CASSKGRPPPTGGVNEKLFF. The CDR3 nucleotides read TGTGCCAGCAGCAAAGGGCGCCCCCCACCAACAGGGGGCGTTAATGAAAAACTGTTTTTT.

This chain connects TRBV11-2 to TRBJ1-3; 8 bases are a match to TRBD1. Trimming removed 5 bases from V and 6 bases from J; junction bases left unmatched: 12. The CDR3 consists of 16 residues. Germline V gene lookup returns CDR1 SGHAT and CDR2 FQNNGV. The CDR3 here is CASSRGQGSVENTIYF. In DNA form, the CDR3 reads TGTGCCAGCAGCCGCGGACAGGGTTCGGTCGAAAACACCATATATTTT.

The chain couples TRBV28 to TRBJ1-2; no clear D. CDR1 is MDHEN, CDR2 SYDVKM, per germline. There are 13 residues in the CDR3. V shed 2 bases and J shed 3 bases, with 7 bases lying between them. This CDR3 reads CASSLMGDYGYTF. In DNA form, the CDR3 reads TGTGCCAGCAGTTTAATGGGCGACTATGGCTACACCTTC.

In this sample, this clone turned up once. The chain links TRBV20-1 to TRBJ1-1; 7 bases match TRBD1. J lost 11 bases, V lost 3 bases, and 6 bases had no gene match. Germline CDR1 DFQATT, CDR2 SNEGSKA (reference sequence). The CDR3 runs 11 residues. As DNA, the CDR3 is TGCAGTGCTAGGCAAACAGGGGTGGCTTTCTTT. Its protein is CSARQTGVAFF.

This clone was detected only a few times. This chain connects TRBV28 to TRBJ1-2; 8 nucleotides agree with TRBD1. Germline-derived CDR1 and CDR2 are MDHEN and SYDVKM. With V trimmed by 3 bases and J by 6 bases, 6 bases remained unmatched. The CDR3 consists of 14 residues. As DNA, the CDR3 is TGTGCCAGCAGTTTTGCCAGGGGGCTACATGGCTACACCTTC. Translating gives CASSFARGLHGYTF.

This sequence joins TRBV19 and TRBJ1-2; 10 nucleotides align to TRBD1. Germline-derived CDR1 and CDR2 are LNHDA and SQIVND (reference sequence). This CDR3 has 13 amino acids. J was trimmed by 8 bases and V by 4 bases; bases with no gene match: 4. The CDR3 here is CASSRDRGGGYTF. CDR3 nucleotides: TGTGCCAGTAGTAGGGACAGGGGAGGCGGCTACACCTTC.

The rearrangement joins TRBV27 to TRBJ1-2; D may be TRBD1 (6 bases). CDR3 length: 14 amino acids. V lost 5 bases, J lost 4 bases, and 14 bases lay in between. Germline values: CDR1 MNHEY, CDR2 SMNVEV (reference sequence). The CDR3 protein is CASSAGQSTYGYTF. The CDR3, as DNA: TGTGCCAGCAGTGCAGGACAGAGTACCTATGGCTACACCTTC.